The next 19 T cell receptor beta chains were all read from a single sample in a study of cytomegalovirus exposure and HLA in healthy donors. PCR employed 60 Vbeta and 13 Jbeta primers. Sequencing was performed with immunoSEQ multiplex PCR; in TCRdb, only in-frame clones are kept and a portion is missing. This repertoire comprises about 90,000 clones; its ten largest clones make up under 4.5%. Sequencing used PBMCs. Every receptor here comes from a woman younger than 45 in good health and CMV-seronegative.

The chain carries TRBV7-9 and TRBJ2-5; the D gene is possibly TRBD1 (5 bases). Judging by the DNA end, TRBJ2-7 fits better; the J call may be wrong. The CDR3 totals 14 residues. Germline CDR1 reads SEHNR; CDR2 reads FQNEAQ (reference sequence). CDR3 residues: CASSLLGQFYEQYF. As DNA, the CDR3 is TGTGCCAGCAGCTTATTGGGGCAGTTTTACGAGCAGTACTTC.

CDR3 in amino acids: CASSTPLREERANQPQHF. The DNA of the CDR3 is TGTGCCAGCAGTACCCCGTTGAGGGAAGAGAGAGCCAATCAGCCCCAGCATTTT. The chain has TRBV27 and TRBJ1-5, with D unclear. The length of the CDR3 is 18 residues. Germline V lookup: CDR1 MNHEY, CDR2 SMNVEV (reference sequence). V lost 5 bases and J lost 3, with 23 bases in between.

The chain carries TRBV6-5 and TRBJ2-7, with D maybe TRBD1 (5 bases). The CDR3 runs 14 residues. V dropped 7 bases and J dropped 0 bases, with 13 bases sitting between them. The germline gives CDR1 MNHEY, CDR2 SVGAGI. As DNA, the CDR3 is TGTGCCAGCACCCTGTCGCAGGGCTCCTACGAGCAGTACTTC. This gives the protein CASTLSQGSYEQYF.

V usage is TRBV28 and J usage is TRBJ2-3; perhaps TRBD2 as D (6 bases). This CDR3 has 16 amino acids. Per germline, CDR1 MDHEN and CDR2 SYDVKM. Trimming left V 4 bases short and J 1 base short, with 15 bases between. The CDR3 region has the DNA TGTGCCAGCAGTTATCCCGGCGGGGCGGGCACAGATACGCAGTATTTT. It encodes CASSYPGGAGTDTQYF.

The chain uses TRBV28 and TRBJ1-4, with 8 bases matching TRBD1. The CDR3 covers 14 residues. Germline trimming cut 3 bases from V and 8 bases from J; bases unmatched to any gene: 5. CDR1 is MDHEN and CDR2 is SYDVKM in the germline V gene. CDR3 DNA: TGTGCCAGCAGTTTCACGGACAGGGCCGAAAAACTGTTTTTT. Amino acid sequence: CASSFTDRAEKLFF.

V and J are TRBV28 and TRBJ2-3; the match to TRBD1 covers 9 bases. The V gene end was trimmed by 8 bases and the J gene end by 4 bases; junction bases not matched to a gene: 10. The CDR3 loop spans 15 amino acids. The germline gives CDR1 MDHEN, CDR2 SYDVKM. The CDR3 reads CASGPGQGWADTQYF. CDR3 DNA: TGTGCCAGCGGGCCGGGACAGGGATGGGCAGATACGCAGTATTTT.

The chain joins TRBV7-9 to TRBJ2-2, with D unresolved. Looked up from germline, CDR1 is SEHNR and CDR2 is FQNEAQ (reference sequence). This CDR3 is built from 16 residues. The V end lost 1 base, the J end lost 2 bases, and 11 bases lay between the germline ends. CDR3 loop: CASSLGWQRNTGELFF. The CDR3 DNA follows: TGTGCCAGCAGCTTAGGCTGGCAGCGTAACACCGGGGAGCTGTTTTTT. Based on the CDR3 plus reference TRBV7-9 and TRBJ2-2, the full variable domain is DTGVSQNPRHKITKRGQNVTFRCDPISEHNRLYWYRQTLGQGPEFLTYFQNEAQLEKSRLLSDRFSAERPKGSFSTLEIQRTEQGDSAMYLCASSLGWQRNTGELFFGEGSRLTVL.

V usage is TRBV7-9 and J usage is TRBJ2-5; D is possibly TRBD1 (7 bases). Germline CDR1 and CDR2: SEHNR and FQNEAQ (reference sequence). There are 16 residues in the CDR3. Trimming removed 3 bases from V and 4 bases from J, with 18 bases in between. The CDR3 sequence: CASSFIQGTGGETQYF. CDR3 DNA sequence: TGTGCCAGCAGCTTTATACAGGGGACTGGGGGAGAGACCCAGTACTTC.

The chain joins TRBV7-3 to TRBJ1-1; 7 bases match TRBD1. The J segment lost 6 bases and the V segment lost 5 bases, leaving 9 bases of the junction unmatched. Germline V lookup: CDR1 SGHTA, CDR2 FQGTGA. The CDR3 runs to 14 residues. In DNA, the CDR3 is TGTGCCAGCAGCCAGGGCCCGACAGGGTCTGAAGCTTTCTTT. Translation: CASSQGPTGSEAFF. Full variable domain (missing parts from reference TRBV7-3 and TRBJ1-1): GAGVSQTPSNKVTEKGKYVELRCDPISGHTALYWYRQSLGQGPEFLIYFQGTGAADDSGLPNDRFFAVRPEGSVSTLKIQRTERGDSAVYLCASSQGPTGSEAFFGQGTRLTVV.

The V gene is TRBV5-5, the J gene TRBJ2-7, with D perhaps matching TRBD2 (5 bases). Per the germline V gene, CDR1 is SGHKS and CDR2 is YYEKEE (reference sequence). V was trimmed by 4 bases and J by 8 bases, leaving 13 bases between them. The CDR3 length is 12 residues. The CDR3, as DNA: TGTGCCAGCAGCCCGGAGGAACGGAAGCAGTACTTC. Protein: CASSPEERKQYF. Full variable domain (rest looked up from reference TRBV5-5 and TRBJ2-7): DAGVTQSPTHLIKTRGQQVTLRCSPISGHKSVSWYQQVLGQGPQFIFQYYEKEERGRGNFPDRFSARQFPNYSSELNVNALLLGDSALYLCASSPEERKQYFGPGTRLTVT.

This chain joins TRBV25-1 and TRBJ2-7, with 9 bases lining up with TRBD1. The germline CDR1 and CDR2 sequences are MGHDK and SYGVNS. V was pared by 6 bases and J by 4 bases, with 7 bases of the junction left unmatched. The CDR3 sequence is 14 residues long. The CDR3 region has the DNA TGTGCCAGCAGCAAGACAGGGGGTCGGTACGAGCAGTACTTC. This codes for CASSKTGGRYEQYF.

The rearrangement uses TRBV27 and TRBJ2-1; 14 nucleotides agree with TRBD2. The CDR3 is 14 residues long. With V trimmed by 6 bases and J by 8 bases, 3 bases remained unmatched. Germline V gene lookup returns CDR1 MNHEY and CDR2 SMNVEV (reference sequence). In DNA form, the CDR3 reads TGTGCCAGCAGGAGGGGACTAGCGGGAGATGAGCAGTTCTTC. The encoded protein is CASRRGLAGDEQFF.

J is TRBJ1-5 and V is TRBV21-1. TRBV21-1 is deemed a pseudogene. CDR3 length: 16 residues. The CDR3 region is CASSPGEGRGGQPQHF. The CDR3 bases are TGTGCCAGCAGCCCCGGGGAGGGGAGGGGTGGACAGCCCCAGCATTTT.

V usage is TRBV6-5 and J usage is TRBJ1-1, with D uncertain. Germline V gene lookup returns CDR1 MNHEY and CDR2 SVGAGI. This CDR3 is built from 12 residues. The V and J ends lost 6 bases and 4 bases respectively, with 9 bases between them. The CDR3: CASSFRGTEAFF. Here the CDR3 DNA reads TGTGCCAGCAGCTTTAGAGGCACTGAAGCTTTCTTT.

V gene TRBV9 combines with J gene TRBJ2-5, with 8 bases that match TRBD2. CDR3 size: 14 residues. From germline, CDR1 is SGDLS and CDR2 YYNGEE. Unmatched junction bases numbered 6, after V lost 6 bases and J lost 2 bases. CDR3 sequence (DNA): TGTGCCAGCACCCCTCGGGGGGGGCAAGAGACCCAGTACTTC. Translating gives CASTPRGGQETQYF.

The rearrangement uses TRBV5-6 and TRBJ1-2; D uncertain. Germline-derived CDR1 and CDR2 are SGHDT and YYEEEE. This CDR3 comprises 16 residues. Trimming cost V 0 bases and J 5 bases, with 17 bases left between them. CDR3 nucleotide sequence: TGTGCCAGCAGCTTGGCCCGGAGACGCTCGTTATATGGCTACACCTTC. This sequence encodes CASSLARRRSLYGYTF.

J is TRBJ2-7 and V is TRBV28, with 8 positions matching TRBD2. Germline V gene data show CDR1 as MDHEN and CDR2 as SYDVKM. The CDR3 covers 13 residues. V gave up 11 bases and J gave up 3 bases; unmatched junction bases: 9. The CDR3 spells CAAGASGFYEQYF. The CDR3, as DNA: TGTGCCGCAGGGGCTAGCGGGTTCTACGAGCAGTACTTC.

The chain has TRBV5-1 and TRBJ2-1; D is possibly TRBD2 (6 bases). The CDR3 spans 15 residues. The germline V gene encodes CDR1 SGHRS and CDR2 YFSETQ. Trimming removed 1 base from V and 2 bases from J, with 10 bases in between. CDR3 residues: CASSLSGETYNEQFF. CDR3 coding DNA: TGCGCCAGCAGCTTGTCGGGAGAAACCTACAATGAGCAGTTCTTC.

The chain has TRBV5-1 and TRBJ1-1; 10 positions match TRBD1. The CDR3 has 15 amino acids. Germline values: CDR1 SGHRS, CDR2 YFSETQ. V was pared by 0 bases and J by 4 bases, with 3 bases of the junction left unmatched. CDR3: CASSLAGTGATEAFF. As DNA, the CDR3 is TGCGCCAGCAGCTTGGCCGGGACAGGGGCCACTGAAGCTTTCTTT.